Presented here are 18 T cell receptor beta chains from one specimen sequenced in a study of blood T cell repertoires in COVID-19. Sequencing used immunoSEQ multiplex PCR; TCRdb keeps in-frame clones, though not all of them. Among around 150,000 clones, about nine tenths were seen once, and the ten largest hold 3.9%. The specimen was peripheral blood. Every receptor here comes from a woman aged 60-75 years who had recovered from COVID-19.

The chain couples TRBV29-1 to TRBJ1-6; 8 bases line up with TRBD1. The CDR3 sequence is 13 residues long. The V gene's germline CDR1 is SQVTM and CDR2 ANQGSEA. Unmatched junction bases numbered 6, after V lost 6 bases and J lost 8 bases. CDR3 loop: CSVGQGRDSPLHF. In nucleotides, the CDR3 is TGCAGCGTAGGACAGGGCCGGGATTCACCCCTCCACTTT.

The CDR3 loop is CASSFPGGEQFF. As DNA, the CDR3 is TGTGCCAGCAGCTTTCCAGGAGGTGAGCAGTTCTTC. This rearrangement joins TRBV7-3 to TRBJ2-1; tentative D call: TRBD2 (5 bases). CDR1 and CDR2 (germline): SGHTA, FQGTGA. Trimming removed 3 bases from V and 9 bases from J, with 9 bases in between. This CDR3 contains 12 residues. The variable domain in full, completed from reference TRBV7-3 and TRBJ2-1, reads GAGVSQTPSNKVTEKGKYVELRCDPISGHTALYWYRQSLGQGPEFLIYFQGTGAADDSGLPNDRFFAVRPEGSVSTLKIQRTERGDSAVYLCASSFPGGEQFFGPGTRLTVL.

V and J are TRBV5-1 and TRBJ1-1; the D is unclear. Per germline, CDR1 SGHRS and CDR2 YFSETQ. Trimming pared 4 bases from V and 8 bases from J, leaving 18 bases between. The CDR3 contains 14 residues. CDR3 coding DNA: TGCGCCAGCAGCCCCGCCTCTACGAAAGCCGAAGCTTTCTTT. Amino acids: CASSPASTKAEAFF. The full variable domain, with the rest looked up from reference TRBV5-1 and TRBJ1-1, is KAGVTQTPRYLIKTRGQQVTLSCSPISGHRSVSWYQQTPGQGLQFLFEYFSETQRNKGNFPGRFSGRQFSNSRSEMNVSTLELGDSALYLCASSPASTKAEAFFGQGTRLTVV.

This chain uses TRBV5-4 with TRBJ2-2; TRBD2 agrees at 8 bases. CDR1 is SGHNT, CDR2 YYREEE, per germline (reference sequence). The ends lost 1 base at V and 3 bases at J; junction bases unmatched: 5. The CDR3 is 16 amino acids. CDR3 region: CASSLWSGGYTGELFF. The CDR3 coding sequence is TGTGCCAGCAGCTTGTGGAGCGGGGGCTACACCGGGGAGCTGTTTTTT.

V is TRBV9 and J is TRBJ2-7; 8 nucleotides align to TRBD2. Germline CDR1 reads SGDLS; CDR2 reads YYNGEE. After removal of 3 bases from V and 7 bases from J, the junction contained 12 bases not matched to a gene. The CDR3 consists of 15 residues. In nucleotides, the CDR3 is TGTGCCAGCAGCGCCTCCGGGACTAGTAGTAAAGAGCAGTACTTC. Encoded protein: CASSASGTSSKEQYF.

The chain has TRBV29-1 and TRBJ1-2; D is unresolved. The germline V and J ends were trimmed by 4 bases and 0 bases, with 15 bases remaining between them. Germline V gene lookup returns CDR1 SQVTM and CDR2 ANQGSEA. This CDR3 has 15 residues. The DNA for the CDR3 is TGCAGCGTTGTTACATCACTGGCGGCTAACTATGGCTACACCTTC. It specifies CSVVTSLAANYGYTF.

This rearrangement joins TRBV24-1 to TRBJ1-2, with TRBD1 identical over 11 bases. The germline CDR1 and CDR2 sequences are KGHDR and SFDVKD. V gave up 11 bases and J gave up 7 bases; unmatched junction bases: 26. The CDR3 covers 19 residues. Here the CDR3 reads CAIRPAPGQGDTPTGGYTF. The CDR3, as DNA: TGTGCCATCCGCCCTGCCCCGGGACAGGGGGATACCCCCACGGGTGGCTACACCTTC.

The chain has TRBV19 and TRBJ2-5, with 9 bases lining up with TRBD2. Looked up from germline, CDR1 is LNHDA and CDR2 is SQIVND (reference sequence). After removal of 2 bases from V and 2 bases from J, the junction contained 3 bases not matched to a gene. The CDR3 contains 15 residues. The CDR3 loop reads CASSILAGMQETQYF. CDR3 bases: TGTGCCAGTAGTATACTAGCGGGAATGCAAGAGACCCAGTACTTC.

The CDR3 is CASSLASGGEETQYF. CDR3 coding DNA: TGTGCCAGCAGCTTAGCTAGCGGGGGGGAAGAGACCCAGTACTTC. V gene TRBV7-7 combines with J gene TRBJ2-5; 11 nucleotides line up with TRBD2. The CDR3 runs 15 residues. Trimming cost V 0 bases and J 3 bases; bases outside gene matches: 0. Germline V gene sequence: CDR1 SSHAT, CDR2 FNYEAQ (reference sequence).

The chain links TRBV28 to TRBJ2-2; the D gene is possibly TRBD2 (5 bases). V shed 4 bases and J shed 2 bases, with 17 bases lying between them. CDR1 is MDHEN, CDR2 SYDVKM, per germline. The CDR3 runs to 17 residues. The CDR3 loop reads CASSSSGALVNTGELFF. The CDR3 DNA follows: TGTGCCAGCAGTTCGAGCGGTGCCCTCGTTAACACCGGGGAGCTGTTTTTT.

This sequence joins TRBV14 and TRBJ1-4, with a tentative D call TRBD1 (5 bases). CDR3 length: 17 amino acids. CDR1 SGHDN and CDR2 FVKESK come from the germline V gene. Trimming removed 3 bases at V and 4 bases at J, with 18 bases between. The CDR3 bases are TGTGCCAGCAGCCAGGGGCAACGGGCAAATCTTAATGAAAAACTGTTTTTT. It translates to CASSQGQRANLNEKLFF.

The rearrangement joins TRBV10-1 to TRBJ1-1, with 7 bases lining up with TRBD1. The ends lost 6 bases at V and 0 bases at J; junction bases unmatched: 7. Per the germline V gene, CDR1 is WNHNN and CDR2 is SYGVQD (reference sequence). There are 15 residues in the CDR3. The CDR3, as DNA: TGCGCCAGCAGCTCGGACAGGTTGATGAACACTGAAGCTTTCTTT. This gives the protein CASSSDRLMNTEAFF.

The chain joins TRBV11-2 to TRBJ2-7, with a tentative D call TRBD1 (6 bases). The ends were cut back, 5 bases at V and 4 bases at J, with 21 bases in the middle. Germline V gene lookup returns CDR1 SGHAT and CDR2 FQNNGV. This CDR3 spans 16 amino acids. CDR3 in amino acids: CASSPTAGRGWYEQYF. In DNA form, the CDR3 reads TGTGCCAGCAGCCCAACTGCTGGTAGGGGGTGGTACGAGCAGTACTTC.

This clone has just a few counts. V gene TRBV6-5 combines with J gene TRBJ2-5; 14 nucleotides match TRBD2. Germline V lookup: CDR1 MNHEY, CDR2 SVGAGI. The length of the CDR3 is 15 residues. Trimming at V came to 4 bases and at J to 3 bases, leaving 1 base not matched to a gene. The CDR3 region is CASSSGLAGEETQYF. CDR3 coding DNA: TGTGCCAGCAGTTCGGGACTAGCGGGGGAAGAGACCCAGTACTTC.

The chain carries TRBV5-1 and TRBJ2-1; D unclear. The ends were cut back, 0 bases at V and 3 bases at J, with 10 bases in the middle. The CDR3 has 15 amino acids. Looked up from germline, CDR1 is SGHRS and CDR2 is YFSETQ. The CDR3 nucleotides are TGCGCCAGCAGCTTGGGTGAGAGCATCTACAATGAGCAGTTCTTC. Translation: CASSLGESIYNEQFF.

The rearrangement links TRBV5-1 to TRBJ2-3, with 7 bases identical to TRBD1. This CDR3 has 14 amino acids. With 8 bases clipped from V and 0 bases from J, the junction kept 6 bases outside the gene matches. Germline-derived CDR1 and CDR2 are SGHRS and YFSETQ. The DNA for the CDR3 is TGCGCCAGTAACAGGGGTGCTAGCACAGATACGCAGTATTTT. The encoded protein is CASNRGASTDTQYF.

A few counts support this clone. V and J are TRBV18 and TRBJ2-5; TRBD1 matches at 9 bases. V dropped 3 bases and J dropped 5; count of bases not matched to a gene: 4. The CDR3 covers 14 residues. Germline V gene data show CDR1 as KGHSH and CDR2 as LQKENI. In DNA, the CDR3 is TGTGCCAGCTCACCTTGGACAGGGGATGAGACCCAGTACTTC. Translation: CASSPWTGDETQYF.

The chain uses TRBV18 and TRBJ2-3; 11 bases map to TRBD2. The junction had 4 bases not matched to a gene; V was cut back by 6 bases and J by 2 bases. The CDR3 runs to 15 residues. CDR1 and CDR2 from the germline V gene are KGHSH and LQKENI. CDR3 in DNA: TGTGCCAGCTCCCTAGCGGGGGGAGACACAGATACGCAGTATTTT. Residues: CASSLAGGDTDTQYF.